This T cell receptor (beta chain) was sequenced during a study of radiotherapy plus CTLA-4 blockade in lung cancer. The wider study: Overall, roughly 17% of patients showed an objective response, while roughly 28% attained disease control. General study results and limits: Early blood T cell clone dynamics, with interferon-beta, were reported to best predict response. Some TCR clones had been derived from tumors. These clones expanded in peripheral blood after radiotherapy plus ipilimumab.

The CDR3 has 15 amino acids. The method was immunoSEQ multiplex PCR; TCRdb's version includes in-frame clones alone and lacks a portion of them. The table records fewer than 55,000 clones, roughly four fifths of them present only once. Ipilimumab CTLA-4 blockade and focal radiation were given to patients with chemo-refractory metastatic non-small-cell lung cancer. To note about this clone: Its antigen is unknown.

This TCR was recovered from a human donor with non-small cell lung cancer whose response to radiotherapy plus ipilimumab could not be evaluated. The sample was peripheral blood, taken from a patient treated with radiotherapy plus ipilimumab. V gene TRBV12-2 combines with J gene TRBJ2-1; the DNA was not compared with TRBD1, the D call given in the table. TRBV12-2 is noted as a pseudogene. The chain's CDR3 is CASRLAAGSYNEQFF. Written as DNA, the CDR3 is TGTGCAAGTCGCTTAGCGGCTGGCTCCTACAATGAGCAGTTCTTC.